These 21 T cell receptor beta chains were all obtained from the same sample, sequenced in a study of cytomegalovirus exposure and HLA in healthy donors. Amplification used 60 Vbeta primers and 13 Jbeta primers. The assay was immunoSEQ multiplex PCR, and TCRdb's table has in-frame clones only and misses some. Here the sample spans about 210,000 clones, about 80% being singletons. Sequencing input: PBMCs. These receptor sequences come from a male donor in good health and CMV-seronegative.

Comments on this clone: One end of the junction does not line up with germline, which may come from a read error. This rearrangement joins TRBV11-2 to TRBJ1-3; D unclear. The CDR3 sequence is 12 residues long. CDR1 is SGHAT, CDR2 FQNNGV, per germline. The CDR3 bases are TGTGCCAGCAGCCAACATGGAGACACCATATATTTT. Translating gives CASSQHGDTIYF.

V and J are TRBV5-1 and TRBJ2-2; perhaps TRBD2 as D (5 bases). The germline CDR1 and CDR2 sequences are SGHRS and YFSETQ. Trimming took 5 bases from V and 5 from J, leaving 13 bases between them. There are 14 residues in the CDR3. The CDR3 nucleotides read TGCGCCAGCAGTCTGGGGTCGGGAACCGGGGAGCTGTTTTTT. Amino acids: CASSLGSGTGELFF.

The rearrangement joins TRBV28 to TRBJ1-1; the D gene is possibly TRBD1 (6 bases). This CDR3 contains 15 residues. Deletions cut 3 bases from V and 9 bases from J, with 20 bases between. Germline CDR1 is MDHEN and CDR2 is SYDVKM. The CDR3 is CASSFYIRGRGQAFF. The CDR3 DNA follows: TGTGCCAGCAGTTTTTATATCAGGGGAAGGGGTCAAGCTTTCTTT.

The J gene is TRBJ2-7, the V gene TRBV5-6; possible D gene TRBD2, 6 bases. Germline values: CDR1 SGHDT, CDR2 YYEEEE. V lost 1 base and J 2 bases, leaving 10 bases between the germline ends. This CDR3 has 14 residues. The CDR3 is CASSLSGVAYEQYF. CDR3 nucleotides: TGTGCCAGCAGCTTGTCGGGAGTCGCCTACGAGCAGTACTTC.

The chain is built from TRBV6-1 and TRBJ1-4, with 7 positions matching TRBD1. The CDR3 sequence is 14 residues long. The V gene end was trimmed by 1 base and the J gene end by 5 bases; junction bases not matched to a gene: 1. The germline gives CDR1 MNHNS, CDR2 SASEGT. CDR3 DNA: TGTGCCAGCAGTGAAGGGACAGGCAATGAAAAACTGTTTTTT. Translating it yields CASSEGTGNEKLFF.

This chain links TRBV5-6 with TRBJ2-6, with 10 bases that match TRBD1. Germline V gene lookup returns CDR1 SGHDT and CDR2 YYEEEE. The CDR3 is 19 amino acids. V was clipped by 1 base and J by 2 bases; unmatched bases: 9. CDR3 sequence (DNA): TGTGCCAGCAGCTTGTGGGGACAGGGGAATGAGGCTGGGGCCAACGTCCTGACTTTC. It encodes CASSLWGQGNEAGANVLTF.

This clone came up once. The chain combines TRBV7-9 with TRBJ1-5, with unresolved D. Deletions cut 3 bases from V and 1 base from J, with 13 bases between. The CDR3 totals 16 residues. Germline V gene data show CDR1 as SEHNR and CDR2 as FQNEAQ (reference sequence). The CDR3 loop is CASSFRFPRSNQPQHF. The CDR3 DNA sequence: TGTGCCAGCAGCTTCCGTTTTCCGCGGAGCAATCAGCCCCAGCATTTT.

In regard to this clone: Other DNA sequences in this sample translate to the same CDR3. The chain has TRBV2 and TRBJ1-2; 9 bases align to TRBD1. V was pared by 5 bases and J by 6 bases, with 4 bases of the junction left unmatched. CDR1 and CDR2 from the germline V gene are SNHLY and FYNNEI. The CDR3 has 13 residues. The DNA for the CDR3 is TGTGCCAGCAGTTTAACAGGGGGCGATGGCTACACCTTC. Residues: CASSLTGGDGYTF.

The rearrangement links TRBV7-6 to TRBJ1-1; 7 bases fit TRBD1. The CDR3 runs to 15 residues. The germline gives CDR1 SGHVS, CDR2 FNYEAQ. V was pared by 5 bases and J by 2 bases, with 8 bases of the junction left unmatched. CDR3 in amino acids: CASSLSTGLNTEAFF. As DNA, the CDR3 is TGTGCCAGCAGCCTCTCGACAGGGCTTAACACTGAAGCTTTCTTT.

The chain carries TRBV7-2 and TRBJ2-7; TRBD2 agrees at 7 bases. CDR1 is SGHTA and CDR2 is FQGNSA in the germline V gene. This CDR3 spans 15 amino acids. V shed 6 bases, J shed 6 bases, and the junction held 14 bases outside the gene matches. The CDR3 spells CASRTKSLLAAEQYF. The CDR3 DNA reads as TGTGCCAGCAGGACCAAGTCGCTCCTAGCGGCCGAGCAGTACTTC.

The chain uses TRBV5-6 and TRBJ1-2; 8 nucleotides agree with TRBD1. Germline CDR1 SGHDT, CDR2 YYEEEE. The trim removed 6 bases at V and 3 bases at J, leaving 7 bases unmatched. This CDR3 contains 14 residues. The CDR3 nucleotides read TGTGCCAGCACCCCGACAGGGGATCACTATGGCTACACCTTC. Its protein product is CASTPTGDHYGYTF.

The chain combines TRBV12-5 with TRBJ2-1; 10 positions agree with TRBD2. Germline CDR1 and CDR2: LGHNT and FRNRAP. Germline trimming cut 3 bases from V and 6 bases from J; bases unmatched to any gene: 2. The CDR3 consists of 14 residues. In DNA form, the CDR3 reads TGTGCTAGTGGTTTCAGCGGGAGGGGCAATGAGCAGTTCTTC. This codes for CASGFSGRGNEQFF.

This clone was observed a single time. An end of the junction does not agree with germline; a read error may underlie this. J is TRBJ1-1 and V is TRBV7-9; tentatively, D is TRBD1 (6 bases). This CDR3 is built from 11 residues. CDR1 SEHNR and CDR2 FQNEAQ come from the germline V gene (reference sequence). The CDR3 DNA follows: TGTTCCAGCAGGGACGACAGGGAAGCTTTCTTT. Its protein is CSSRDDREAFF.

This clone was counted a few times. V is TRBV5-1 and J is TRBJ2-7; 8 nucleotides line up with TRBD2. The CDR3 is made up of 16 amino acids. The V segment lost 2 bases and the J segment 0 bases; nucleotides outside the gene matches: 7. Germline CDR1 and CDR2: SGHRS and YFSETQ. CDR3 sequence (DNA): TGCGCCAGCAGCTTTACTAGCGGTGGAAGCTCCTACGAGCAGTACTTC. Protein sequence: CASSFTSGGSSYEQYF.

The CDR3 region has the DNA TGTGCCAGCAGTTTGACAGGACAGAACACTGAAGCTTTCTTT. Translation: CASSLTGQNTEAFF. V gene TRBV28 combines with J gene TRBJ1-1; possibly TRBD1 for D (6 bases). Germline V gives CDR1 MDHEN, CDR2 SYDVKM. The CDR3 sequence is 14 residues long. Trimming stripped 3 bases from V and 1 base from J, with 9 bases between. Full variable domain (rest looked up from reference TRBV28 and TRBJ1-1): DVKVTQSSRYLVKRTGEKVFLECVQDMDHENMFWYRQDPGLGLRLIYFSYDVKMKEKGDIPEGYSVSREKKERFSLILESASTNQTSMYLCASSLTGQNTEAFFGQGTRLTVV.

The CDR3 bases are TGTGCCAGCAGTTATCAGGGGGCCTCTCAGCCCCAGCATTTT. It yields the protein CASSYQGASQPQHF. This chain connects TRBV28 to TRBJ1-5, with 8 bases lining up with TRBD1. Germline assignment: CDR1 MDHEN and CDR2 SYDVKM. This CDR3 contains 14 residues. V dropped 4 bases and J dropped 6; count of bases not matched to a gene: 5.

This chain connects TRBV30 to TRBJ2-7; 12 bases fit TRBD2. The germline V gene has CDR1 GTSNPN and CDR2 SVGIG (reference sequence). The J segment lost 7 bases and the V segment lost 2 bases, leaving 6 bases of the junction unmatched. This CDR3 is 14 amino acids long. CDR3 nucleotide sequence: TGTGCCTGGAGTATCGGACTAGCGGGATCTGAGCAGTACTTC. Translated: CAWSIGLAGSEQYF.

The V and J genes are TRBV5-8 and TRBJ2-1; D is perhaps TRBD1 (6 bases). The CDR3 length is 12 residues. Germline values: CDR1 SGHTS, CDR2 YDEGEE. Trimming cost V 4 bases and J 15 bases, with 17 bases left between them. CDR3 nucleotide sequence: TGTGCCAGCAGCGCAACCTACAGGGAAAGGTTCTTC. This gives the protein CASSATYRERFF. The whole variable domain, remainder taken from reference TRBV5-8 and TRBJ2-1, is EAGVTQSPTHLIKTRGQQATLRCSPISGHTSVYWYQQALGLGLQFLLWYDEGEERNRGNFPPRFSGRQFPNYSSELNVNALELEDSALYLCASSATYRERFFGPGTRLTVL.

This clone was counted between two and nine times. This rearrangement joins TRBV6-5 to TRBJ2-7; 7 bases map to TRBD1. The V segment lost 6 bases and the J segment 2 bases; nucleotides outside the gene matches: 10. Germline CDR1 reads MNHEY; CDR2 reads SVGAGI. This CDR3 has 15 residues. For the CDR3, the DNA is TGTGCCAGCAGCCCTACCTACAGGGGCCCCTACGAGCAGTACTTC. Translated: CASSPTYRGPYEQYF.

In nucleotides, the CDR3 is TGTGCCAGCAGCGGTCCCCTAGAGGGGGCCTTGGAGACCCAGTACTTC. This encodes CASSGPLEGALETQYF. The chain joins TRBV5-6 to TRBJ2-5; 7 positions agree with TRBD1. CDR1 is SGHDT, CDR2 YYEEEE, per germline. The CDR3 contains 16 residues. The J segment lost 5 bases and the V segment lost 4 bases, leaving 14 bases of the junction unmatched.

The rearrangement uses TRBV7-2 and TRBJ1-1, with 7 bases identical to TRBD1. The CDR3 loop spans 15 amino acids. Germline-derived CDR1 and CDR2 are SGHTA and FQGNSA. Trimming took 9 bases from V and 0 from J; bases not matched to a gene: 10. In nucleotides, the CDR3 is TGTGCCAGTGTCCCCAGACAGGGTATGAACACTGAAGCTTTCTTT. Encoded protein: CASVPRQGMNTEAFF.